These T cell receptor beta chains were read from a single sample in a study of T cells after posttransplantation cyclophosphamide. The method was immunoSEQ multiplex PCR; TCRdb's version includes in-frame clones alone and lacks a portion of them. The sample carries roughly 3,400 clones, just under 97% recorded once. Sequenced: naive CD8+ T cells sorted from PBMCs. These receptors originate from a woman in her forties or fifties in good health and a related stem cell transplant donor. Each CDR3 is given with its conserved first and last residue. The D gene is left open where the match is weak. Some rows have no size entry. The others give once, few or many, or a class for an expanded clone.

d_call	v_call	j_call	clone_size	cdr3_nt	cdr3_aa
-	TRBV19	TRBJ2-7	-	TGTGCCACCCGGGGAGAAGCCTACGAGCAGTACTTC	CATRGEAYEQYF
TRBD2	TRBV9	TRBJ2-5	-	TGTGCCAGCAGCTCGAGCGGGGGTTTTTTTGAGACCCAGTACTTC	CASSSSGGFFETQYF
-	TRBV6-6	TRBJ2-1	once	TGTGCCAGCAGCCACAGGACCTCTCACAATGAGCAGTTCTTC	CASSHRTSHNEQFF
-	TRBV28	TRBJ2-3	-	TGTGCCAGCAGTTTCTCAGATACGCAGTATTTT	CASSFSDTQYF
TRBD1	TRBV5-4	TRBJ1-1	-	TGTGCCAGCTGGGACAGAGACTATACGGGCACTGAAGCTTTCTTT	CASWDRDYTGTEAFF
-	TRBV9	TRBJ1-1	-	TGTGCCAGCAGCGTATTAACTGAAGCTTTCTTT	CASSVLTEAFF
-	TRBV4-1	TRBJ1-4	-	TGCGCCAGCAGCCAATTCAGCCAGAGGGAGGGATGGGAAAAACTGTTTTTT	CASSQFSQREGWEKLFF
TRBD2	TRBV7-9	TRBJ2-1	-	TGTGCCAGCAGCTTAAGTTCTAGCGGTGACAATGAGCAGTTCTTC	CASSLSSSGDNEQFF
-	TRBV19	TRBJ1-6	-	TGTGCCAGTGGAGCTTCGTCTACGGGTAATTCACCCCTCCACTTT	CASGASSTGNSPLHF
TRBD1	TRBV5-4	TRBJ2-7	-	TGTGCCAGCCGACAGGGGGTTGCCTACGAGCAGTACTTC	CASRQGVAYEQYF
TRBD1	TRBV5-6	TRBJ1-1	-	TGTGCCAGCAGCGCTCCGATACGGGACAGGGGCCCTCGGACTGAAGCTTTCTTT	CASSAPIRDRGPRTEAFF
-	TRBV5-1	TRBJ2-1	once	TGCGCCAGCAGTAGCGCTTACAATGAGCAGTTCTTC	CASSSAYNEQFF
TRBD2	TRBV13	TRBJ2-3	-	TGTGCCAGCAGCTTAGGACTAGCGGGCACCACAGATACGCAGTATTTT	CASSLGLAGTTDTQYF
TRBD1	TRBV6-6	TRBJ2-4	-	TGTGCCAGCAGTACCTCCCGGACAGGGGAAAACATTCAGTACTTC	CASSTSRTGENIQYF
-	TRBV29-1	TRBJ2-1	-	TGCAGCGCTGAGGAGGGTTTATATGAGCAGTTCTTC	CSAEEGLYEQFF
TRBD2	TRBV30	TRBJ2-1	once	TGTGCCTGGAGTGCAGGGGTACTTCTAGCGGGTAATGAGCAGTTCTTC	CAWSAGVLLAGNEQFF
-	TRBV29-1	TRBJ1-1	-	TGCAGCGTTGGCGCGGGGGGGGACACTGAAGCTTTCTTT	CSVGAGGDTEAFF
-	TRBV6-5	TRBJ1-5	-	TGTGCCAGCAGTTACGGCGGTAGCAATCAGCCCCAGCATTTT	CASSYGGSNQPQHF
TRBD2	TRBV10-1	TRBJ2-3	-	TGCGCCAGCAGTCCCGAATTGTTCGGGACTAGCGGGAACACAGATACGCAGTATTTT	CASSPELFGTSGNTDTQYF
-	TRBV5-5	TRBJ1-2	-	TGTGCCAGCAGCTTGGACGTCCAGATTTTGGATGGCTACACCTTC	CASSLDVQILDGYTF
TRBD1	TRBV9	TRBJ1-4	-	TGTGCCAGCAGCGCCCGGACAGGGAATGAAAAACTGTTTTTT	CASSARTGNEKLFF
-	TRBV29-1	TRBJ1-2	-	TGCAGCGTTGAAGAGGGGGCAGAGATAATCTATGGCTACACCTTC	CSVEEGAEIIYGYTF
TRBD1	TRBV11-2	TRBJ1-1	-	TGTGCCAGCAGCTTCGCAGGGGGGATGAACACTGAAGCTTTCTTT	CASSFAGGMNTEAFF
-	TRBV2	TRBJ1-2	-	TGTGCCAGCAGTGAGGGGGGAGGCTACACCTTC	CASSEGGGYTF
TRBD1	TRBV4-1	TRBJ2-1	-	TGCGCCAGCAGCGACCGGGACAGGGGCAACACCGAGCAGTTCTTC	CASSDRDRGNTEQFF
-	TRBV12-2	TRBJ2-3	-	TGTGCAAGTCGCTTAGCGACCACTAGCGGCACTAGCACAGATACGCAGTATTTT	CASRLATTSGTSTDTQYF
TRBD1	TRBV2	TRBJ1-1	-	TGTGCCAGCAGTGAAAGTCCAGGGGGTCTGAACACTGAAGCTTTCTTT	CASSESPGGLNTEAFF
-	TRBV9	TRBJ1-5	-	TGTGCCAGCAGCGTCGAGGGGGGGCATCAGCCCCAGCATTTT	CASSVEGGHQPQHF
-	TRBV19	TRBJ1-1	few	TGTGCCAGTAGTCCGGTGGGGGGAAACACTGAAGCTTTCTTT	CASSPVGGNTEAFF
TRBD1	TRBV6-5	TRBJ1-1	-	TGTGCCAGCAGCTACAACCTTCAACAGGGGTGGACTGAAGCTTTCTTT	CASSYNLQQGWTEAFF
-	TRBV21-1	TRBJ2-7	-	TGTGCCAGCAGCAAAGGGGAGGGGATAAACTACGAGCAGTACTTC	CASSKGEGINYEQYF
TRBD1	TRBV7-9	TRBJ2-7	-	TGTGCCAGCAGCCACTTGGAGGCAGGGGGCTACGAGCAGTACTTC	CASSHLEAGGYEQYF
-	TRBV27	TRBJ1-2	-	TGTGCCAGCACCTTAGCGGGTGGCTCCTATGGCTACACCTTC	CASTLAGGSYGYTF
-	TRBV5-5	TRBJ2-3	-	TGTGCCAGCAGCCCCGACAGTACAGGTTACACAGATACGCAGTATTTT	CASSPDSTGYTDTQYF
-	TRBV30	TRBJ2-3	-	TGTGCCTGGAGTGTATCCCTAGCTTGGACAGATACGCAGTATTTT	CAWSVSLAWTDTQYF
TRBD1	TRBV7-7	TRBJ2-1	-	TGTGCCAGCAGCTCCGGGACAGCCGCCTACAATGAGCAGTTCTTC	CASSSGTAAYNEQFF
-	TRBV29-1	TRBJ1-2	few	TGCAGCGTTCCATTTTGGGGGCATGGCTACACCTTC	CSVPFWGHGYTF
TRBD1	TRBV7-9	TRBJ1-3	few	TGTGCCAGCAGCACTCCTCCACAGGGGCGAAGGGGAAACACCATATATTTT	CASSTPPQGRRGNTIYF
TRBD2	TRBV28	TRBJ2-1	-	TGTGCCAGCCGTCTAGTAACTAGCGGGAGCAATGAGCAGTTCTTC	CASRLVTSGSNEQFF
TRBD1	TRBV5-5	TRBJ2-1	-	TGTGCCAGCATTGGGAATCCGGGACAGGTATACAATGAGCAGTTCTTC	CASIGNPGQVYNEQFF